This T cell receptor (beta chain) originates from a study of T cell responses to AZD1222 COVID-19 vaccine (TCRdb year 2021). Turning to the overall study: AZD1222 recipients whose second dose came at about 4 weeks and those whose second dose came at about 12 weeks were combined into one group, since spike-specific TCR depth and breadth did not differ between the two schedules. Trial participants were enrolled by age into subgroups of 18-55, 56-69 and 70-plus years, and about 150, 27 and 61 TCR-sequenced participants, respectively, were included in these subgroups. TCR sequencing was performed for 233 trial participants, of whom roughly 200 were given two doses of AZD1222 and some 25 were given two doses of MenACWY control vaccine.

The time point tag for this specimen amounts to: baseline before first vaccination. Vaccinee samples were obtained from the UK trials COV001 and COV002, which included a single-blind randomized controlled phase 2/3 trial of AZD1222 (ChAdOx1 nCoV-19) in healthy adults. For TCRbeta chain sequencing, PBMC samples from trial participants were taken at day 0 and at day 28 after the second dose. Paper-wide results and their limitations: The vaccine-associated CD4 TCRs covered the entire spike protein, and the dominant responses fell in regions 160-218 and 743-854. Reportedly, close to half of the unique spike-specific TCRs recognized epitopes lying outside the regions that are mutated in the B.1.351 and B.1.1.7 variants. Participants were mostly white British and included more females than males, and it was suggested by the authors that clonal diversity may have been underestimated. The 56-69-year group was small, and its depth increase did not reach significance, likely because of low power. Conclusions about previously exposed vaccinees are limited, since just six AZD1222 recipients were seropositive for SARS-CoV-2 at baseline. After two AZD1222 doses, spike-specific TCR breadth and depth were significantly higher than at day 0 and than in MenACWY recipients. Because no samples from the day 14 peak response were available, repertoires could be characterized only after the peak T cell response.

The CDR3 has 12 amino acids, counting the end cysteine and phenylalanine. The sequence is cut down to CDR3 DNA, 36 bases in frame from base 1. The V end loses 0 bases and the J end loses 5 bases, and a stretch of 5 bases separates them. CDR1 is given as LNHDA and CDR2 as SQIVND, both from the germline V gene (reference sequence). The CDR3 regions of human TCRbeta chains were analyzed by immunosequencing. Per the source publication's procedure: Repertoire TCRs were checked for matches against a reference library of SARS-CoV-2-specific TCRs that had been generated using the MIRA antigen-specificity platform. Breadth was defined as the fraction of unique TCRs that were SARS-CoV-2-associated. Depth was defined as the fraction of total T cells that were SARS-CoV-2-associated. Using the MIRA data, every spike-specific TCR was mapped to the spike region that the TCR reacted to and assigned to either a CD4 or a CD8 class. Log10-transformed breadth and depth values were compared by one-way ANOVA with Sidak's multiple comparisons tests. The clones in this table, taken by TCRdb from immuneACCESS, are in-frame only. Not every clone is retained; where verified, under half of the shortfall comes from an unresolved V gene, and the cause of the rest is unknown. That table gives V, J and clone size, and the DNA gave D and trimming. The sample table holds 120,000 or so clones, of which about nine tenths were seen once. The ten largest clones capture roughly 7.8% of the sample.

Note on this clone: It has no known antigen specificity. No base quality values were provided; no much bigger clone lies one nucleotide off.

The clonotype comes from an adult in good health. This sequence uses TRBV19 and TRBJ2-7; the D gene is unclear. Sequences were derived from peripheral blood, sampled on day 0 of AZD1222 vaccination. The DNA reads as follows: TGTGCCAGTAGTATAGAAGGGAACGAGCAGTACTTC. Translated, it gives CASSIEGNEQYF.